Detailed here is one TCR beta chain. Seattle participants joined during active infection and were tracked over time. Per germline, CDR1 MDHEN and CDR2 SYDVKM. The CDR3 has 15 amino acids. With V trimmed by 5 bases and J by 10 bases, 13 bases remained unmatched. These data come from a study of blood T cell repertoires in COVID-19. Study details: Acute and convalescent COVID-19 samples came from the United States, Italy and Spain. T cells, B-cell-depleted T cells, or PBMCs supplied cDNA or gDNA.

Using immunoSEQ multiplex PCR, the repertoire was profiled, and TCRdb retains in-frame clones only, with some absent. The sample has 200,000 or so clones; around 84% are singletons. Sequencing was done on a sample of peripheral blood. The chain links TRBV28 to TRBJ1-4; 7 bases are shared with TRBD1. This clonotype originated in a woman aged 80 or over with COVID-19, enrolled during active disease. The CDR3 region has the DNA TGTGCCAGCAGTCAGGGACAGCCAGGGGGTGGAAAACTGTTTTTT. Encoded protein: CASSQGQPGGGKLFF. Supplemented by reference TRBV28 and TRBJ1-4, the full variable domain reads DVKVTQSSRYLVKRTGEKVFLECVQDMDHENMFWYRQDPGLGLRLIYFSYDVKMKEKGDIPEGYSVSREKKERFSLILESASTNQTSMYLCASSQGQPGGGKLFFGSGTQLSVL.